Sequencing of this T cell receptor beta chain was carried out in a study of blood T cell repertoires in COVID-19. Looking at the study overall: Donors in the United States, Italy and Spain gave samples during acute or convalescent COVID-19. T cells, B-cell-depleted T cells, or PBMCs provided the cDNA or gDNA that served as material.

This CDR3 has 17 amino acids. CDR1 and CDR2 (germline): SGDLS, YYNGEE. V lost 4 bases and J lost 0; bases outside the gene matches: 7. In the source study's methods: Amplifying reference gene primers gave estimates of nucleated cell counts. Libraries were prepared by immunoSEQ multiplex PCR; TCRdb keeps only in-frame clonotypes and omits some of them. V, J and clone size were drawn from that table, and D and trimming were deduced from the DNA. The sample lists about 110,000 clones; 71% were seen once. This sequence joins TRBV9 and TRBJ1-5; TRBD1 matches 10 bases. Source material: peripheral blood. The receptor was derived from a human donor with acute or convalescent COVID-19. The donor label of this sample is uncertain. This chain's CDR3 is CASSPGTGDYSNQPQHF. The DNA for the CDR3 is TGTGCCAGCAGCCCAGGGACAGGGGATTATAGCAATCAGCCCCAGCATTTT.